The T cell receptor (beta chain) described here comes from a study of T cells in Graves' hyperthyroidism and ophthalmopathy. Overall study context: Before any treatment, at initial diagnosis, peripheral blood was collected. Study-wide results and caveats: Most expanded thyroid clonotypes above 0.001 recurred in blood. The model's output predicted ophthalmopathy at a median of 6.5 months prior to onset.

This clonotype was recorded many times. Antigen specificity is unknown. Germline-derived CDR1 and CDR2 are SGHTA and FQGNSA. The CDR3 is 17 amino acids. With 4 bases removed from V and 4 bases from J, the gap between germline ends came to 22 bases. TCR beta CDR3 regions were amplified from RNA. The HTBI primer set served for first-round RT-PCR of the TCR CDR3. TCRdb reprocessed the multiplex PCR reads via MiXCR and lists one record per CDR3 protein. This sample has 300,000 to 350,000 distinct CDR3 sequences, with approximately 17% found just once. This sample holds PBMCs from roughly 10 ml fresh peripheral blood.

The TCR comes from a man aged 25 to 45 with Graves' hyperthyroidism. This sequence joins TRBV7-2 and TRBJ2-5; D unclear. Sequenced sample: blood. CDR3 amino acids: CASSWPQSAPTGETQYF. DNA for the CDR3: TGTGCCAGCAGCTGGCCGCAATCGGCGCCCACCGGAGAGACCCAGTACTTC.